The 5 T cell receptor beta chains given below trace back to one sample, sequenced in a study of blood T cell repertoires in COVID-19. Profiled with immunoSEQ multiplex PCR; TCRdb holds only in-frame clones, not every one. The data hold some 110,000 clones, with 75% to 90% observed a single time. Material for sequencing was peripheral blood. The source of these receptors is a man younger than 45 with acute or convalescent COVID-19.

This chain joins TRBV11-1 and TRBJ1-3, with D hard to call. CDR1 SGHAT and CDR2 FQDESV come from the germline V gene (reference sequence). V lost 5 bases and J 0 bases, leaving 11 bases between the germline ends. The CDR3 sequence is 15 residues long. The CDR3 DNA follows: TGTGCCAGCAGCACCGAACAGATCTCTGGAAACACCATATATTTT. It codes for CASSTEQISGNTIYF.

The chain carries TRBV15 and TRBJ1-2, with 8 bases matching TRBD1. Germline V gives CDR1 LNHNV, CDR2 YYDKDF (reference sequence). This CDR3 has 14 amino acids. With V trimmed by 0 bases and J by 5 bases, 2 bases remained unmatched. Here the CDR3 reads CATSRDRTGYGYTF. In nucleotides, the CDR3 is TGTGCCACCAGCAGAGATAGGACAGGGTATGGCTACACCTTC.

In its sample, this clone was seen a few times. The rearrangement joins TRBV30 to TRBJ1-5; no reliable D call. The CDR3 sequence is 13 residues long. Trimming removed 0 bases from V and 3 bases from J, with 6 bases in between. Looked up from germline, CDR1 is GTSNPN and CDR2 is SVGIG (reference sequence). The CDR3 spells CAWSVQSNQPQHF. The CDR3, as DNA: TGTGCCTGGAGTGTACAGTCCAATCAGCCCCAGCATTTT.

The chain employs TRBV10-3 and TRBJ2-7; TRBD1 might be the D (6 bases). There are 11 residues in the CDR3. Trimming pared 9 bases from V and 6 bases from J, leaving 12 bases between. Germline V gene data show CDR1 as ENHRY and CDR2 as SYGVKD. CDR3 in DNA: TGTGCCATTGGGGGCTCCGGCGAGCAGTACTTC. It specifies CAIGGSGEQYF.

The V gene is TRBV24-1, the J gene TRBJ2-7; possible D gene TRBD2, 5 bases. CDR1 KGHDR and CDR2 SFDVKD come from the germline V gene. Deletions cut 6 bases from V and 3 bases from J, with 11 bases between. The CDR3 covers 13 residues. Written as DNA, the CDR3 is TGTGCCACCAGTAAGGACGGGAACTACGAGCAGTACTTC. As protein: CATSKDGNYEQYF.